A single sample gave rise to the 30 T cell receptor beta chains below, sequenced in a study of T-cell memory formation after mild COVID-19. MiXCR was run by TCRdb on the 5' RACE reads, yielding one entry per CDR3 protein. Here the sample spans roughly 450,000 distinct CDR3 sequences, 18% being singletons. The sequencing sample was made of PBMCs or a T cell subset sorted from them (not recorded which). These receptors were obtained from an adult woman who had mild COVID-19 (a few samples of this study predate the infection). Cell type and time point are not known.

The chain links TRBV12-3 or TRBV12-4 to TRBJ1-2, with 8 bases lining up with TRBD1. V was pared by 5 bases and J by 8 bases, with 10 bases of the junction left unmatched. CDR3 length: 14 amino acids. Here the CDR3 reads CASSLTGTGDGYTF. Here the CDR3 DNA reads TGTGCCAGCAGTCTTACCGGGACAGGAGACGGCTACACCTTC.

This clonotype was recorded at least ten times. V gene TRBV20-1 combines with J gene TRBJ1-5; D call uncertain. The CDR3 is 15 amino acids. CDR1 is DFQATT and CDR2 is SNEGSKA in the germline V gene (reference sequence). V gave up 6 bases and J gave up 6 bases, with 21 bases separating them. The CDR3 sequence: CSANPGGVLFQPQHF. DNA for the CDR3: TGCAGTGCCAACCCGGGTGGTGTGTTGTTTCAGCCCCAGCATTTT.

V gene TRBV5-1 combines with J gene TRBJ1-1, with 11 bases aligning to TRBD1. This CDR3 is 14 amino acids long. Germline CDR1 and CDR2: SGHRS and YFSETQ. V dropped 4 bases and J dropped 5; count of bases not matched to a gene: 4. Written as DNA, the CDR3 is TGCGCCAGCAGCACCGGACAGGGGGCAACTGAAGCTTTCTTT. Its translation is CASSTGQGATEAFF.

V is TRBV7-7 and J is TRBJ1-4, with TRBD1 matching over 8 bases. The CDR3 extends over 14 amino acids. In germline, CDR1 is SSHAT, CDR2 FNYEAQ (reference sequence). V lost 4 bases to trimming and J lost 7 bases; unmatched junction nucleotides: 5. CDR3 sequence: CASSSDRASEKLFF. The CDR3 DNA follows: TGTGCCAGCAGCTCGGACAGGGCGAGTGAAAAACTGTTTTTT. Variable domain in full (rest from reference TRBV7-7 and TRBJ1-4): GAGVSQSPRYKVTKRGQDVTLRCDPISSHATLYWYQQALGQGPEFLTYFNYEAQPDKSGLPSDRFSAERPEGSISTLTIQRTEQRDSAMYRCASSSDRASEKLFFGSGTQLSVL.

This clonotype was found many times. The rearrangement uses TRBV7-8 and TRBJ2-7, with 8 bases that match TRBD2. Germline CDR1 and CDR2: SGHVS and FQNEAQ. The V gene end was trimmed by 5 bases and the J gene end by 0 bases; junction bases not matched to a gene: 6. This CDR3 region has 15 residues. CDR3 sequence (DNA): TGTGCCAGCAGCCCTTTAGCGGGGAGCTCCTACGAGCAGTACTTC. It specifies CASSPLAGSSYEQYF.

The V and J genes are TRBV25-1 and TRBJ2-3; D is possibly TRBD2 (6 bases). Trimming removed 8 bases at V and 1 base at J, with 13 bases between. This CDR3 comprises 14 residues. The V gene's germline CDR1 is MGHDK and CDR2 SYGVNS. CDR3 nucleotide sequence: TGTGCCAGCGGGAGCCCGGGAGGCACAGATACGCAGTATTTT. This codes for CASGSPGGTDTQYF.

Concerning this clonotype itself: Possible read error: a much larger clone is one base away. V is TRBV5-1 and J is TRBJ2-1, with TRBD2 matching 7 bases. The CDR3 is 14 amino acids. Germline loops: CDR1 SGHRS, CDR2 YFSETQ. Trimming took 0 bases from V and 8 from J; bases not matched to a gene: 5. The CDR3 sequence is CASSLEAGGYEQFF. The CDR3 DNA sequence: TGCGCCAGCAGCTTGGAGGCCGGGGGGTATGAGCAGTTCTTC.

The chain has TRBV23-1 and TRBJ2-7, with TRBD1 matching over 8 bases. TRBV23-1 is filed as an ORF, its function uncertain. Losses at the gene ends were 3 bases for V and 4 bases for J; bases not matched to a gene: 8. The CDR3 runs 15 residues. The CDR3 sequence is CASSQPDRGGYEQYF. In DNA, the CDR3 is TGCGCCAGCAGTCAGCCAGACAGGGGAGGTTACGAGCAGTACTTC.

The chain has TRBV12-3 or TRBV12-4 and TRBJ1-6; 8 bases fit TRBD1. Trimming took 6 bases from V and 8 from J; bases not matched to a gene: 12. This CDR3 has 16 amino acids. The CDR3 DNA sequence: TGTGCCAGCAGCCGAGATGCGGACAGGGCCGATTCACCCCTCCACTTT. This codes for CASSRDADRADSPLHF.

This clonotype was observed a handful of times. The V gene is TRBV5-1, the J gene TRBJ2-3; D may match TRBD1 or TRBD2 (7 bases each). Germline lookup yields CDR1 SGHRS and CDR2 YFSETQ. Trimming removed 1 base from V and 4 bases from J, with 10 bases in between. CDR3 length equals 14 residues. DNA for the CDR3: TGCGCCAGCAGCTTGCAGGGGGGGTCAGATACGCAGTATTTT. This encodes CASSLQGGSDTQYF.

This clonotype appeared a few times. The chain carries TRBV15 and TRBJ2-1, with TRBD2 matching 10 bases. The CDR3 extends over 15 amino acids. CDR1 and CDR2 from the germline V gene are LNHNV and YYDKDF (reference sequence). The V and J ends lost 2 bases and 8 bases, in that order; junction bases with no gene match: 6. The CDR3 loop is CATSRPSGSGDEQFF. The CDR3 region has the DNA TGTGCCACCAGCAGACCTAGCGGGAGTGGCGATGAGCAGTTCTTC.

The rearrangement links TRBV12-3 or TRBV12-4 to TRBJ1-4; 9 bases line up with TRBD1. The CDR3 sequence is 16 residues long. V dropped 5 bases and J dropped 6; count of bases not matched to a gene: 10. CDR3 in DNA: TGTGCCAGCAGTCCTAGTACAGGGGGCGAGGATGAAAAACTGTTTTTT. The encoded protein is CASSPSTGGEDEKLFF.

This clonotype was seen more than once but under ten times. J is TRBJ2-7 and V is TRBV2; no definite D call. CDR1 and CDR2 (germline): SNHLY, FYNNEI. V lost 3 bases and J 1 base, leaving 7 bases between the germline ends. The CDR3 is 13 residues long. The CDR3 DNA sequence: TGTGCCAGCAGTGAGGCTCTGTCCTACGAGCAGTACTTC. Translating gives CASSEALSYEQYF. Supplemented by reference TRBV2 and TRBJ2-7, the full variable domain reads EPEVTQTPSHQVTQMGQEVILRCVPISNHLYFYWYRQILGQKVEFLVSFYNNEISEKSEIFDDQFSVERPDGSNFTLKIRSTKLEDSAMYFCASSEALSYEQYFGPGTRLTVT.

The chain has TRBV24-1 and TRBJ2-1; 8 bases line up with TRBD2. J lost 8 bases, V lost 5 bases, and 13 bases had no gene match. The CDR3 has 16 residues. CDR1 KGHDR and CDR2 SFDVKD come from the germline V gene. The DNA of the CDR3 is TGTGCCACCAGTGCTAAGGGTCGGGGGGGCCGTGATGAGCAGTTCTTC. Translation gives CATSAKGRGGRDEQFF.

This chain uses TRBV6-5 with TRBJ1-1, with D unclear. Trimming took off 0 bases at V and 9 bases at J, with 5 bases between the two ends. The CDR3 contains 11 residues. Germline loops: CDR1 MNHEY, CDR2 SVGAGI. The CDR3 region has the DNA TGTGCCAGCAGTTACTCCGACAAAGCTTTCTTT. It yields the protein CASSYSDKAFF.

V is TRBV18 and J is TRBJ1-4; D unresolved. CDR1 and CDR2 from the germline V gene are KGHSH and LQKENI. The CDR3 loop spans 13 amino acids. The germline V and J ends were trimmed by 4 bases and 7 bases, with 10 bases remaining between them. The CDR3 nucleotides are TGTGCCAGCTCACGCACGGGAGGTGAAAAACTGTTTTTT. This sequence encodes CASSRTGGEKLFF.

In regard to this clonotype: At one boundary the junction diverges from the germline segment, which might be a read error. The CDR3: CASRQGQSNFYGYTF. The DNA for the CDR3 is TGCGCCAGCAGACAAGGACAGTCAAACTTCTATGGCTACACCTTC. The rearrangement joins TRBV4-1 to TRBJ1-2; perhaps TRBD1 as D (6 bases). This CDR3 region has 15 residues. In germline, CDR1 is MGHRA, CDR2 YSYEKL.

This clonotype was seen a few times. This CDR3 is CASSLGPLAGAEQFF. CDR3 sequence (DNA): TGTGCCAGCAGTTTAGGCCCCTTGGCGGGGGCGGAGCAGTTCTTC. This chain joins TRBV12-3 or TRBV12-4 and TRBJ2-1; TRBD2 is a possible D gene (7 bases). This CDR3 region has 15 residues. Between the trimmed V and J ends, which lost 1 base and 10 bases, there was a span of 17 bases.

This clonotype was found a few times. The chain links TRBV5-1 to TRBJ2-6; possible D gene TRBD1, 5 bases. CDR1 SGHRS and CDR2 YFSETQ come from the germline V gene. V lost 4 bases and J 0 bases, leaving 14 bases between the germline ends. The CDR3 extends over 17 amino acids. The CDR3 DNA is TGCGCCAGCAGCCCAGGACACGCAAGCTCTGGGGCCAACGTCCTGACTTTC. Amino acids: CASSPGHASSGANVLTF.

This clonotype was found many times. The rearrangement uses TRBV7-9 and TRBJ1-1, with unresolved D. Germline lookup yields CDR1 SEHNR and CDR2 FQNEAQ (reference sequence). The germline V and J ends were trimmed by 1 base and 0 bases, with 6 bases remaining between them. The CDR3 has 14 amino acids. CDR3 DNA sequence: TGTGCCAGCAGCTTAGACCAGGTGAACACTGAAGCTTTCTTT. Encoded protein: CASSLDQVNTEAFF.

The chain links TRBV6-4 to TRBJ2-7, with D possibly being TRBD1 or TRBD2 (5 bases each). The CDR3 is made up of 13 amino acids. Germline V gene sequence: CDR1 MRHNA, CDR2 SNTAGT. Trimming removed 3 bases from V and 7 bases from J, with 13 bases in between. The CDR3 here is CASSEGTGWEQYF. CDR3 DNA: TGTGCCAGCAGTGAAGGGACCGGGTGGGAGCAGTACTTC.

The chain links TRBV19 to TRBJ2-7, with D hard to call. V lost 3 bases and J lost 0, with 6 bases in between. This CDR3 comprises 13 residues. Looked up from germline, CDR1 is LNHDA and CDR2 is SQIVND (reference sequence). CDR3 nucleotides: TGTGCCAGTAGTATCGGCAACTCCTACGAGCAGTACTTC. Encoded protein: CASSIGNSYEQYF.

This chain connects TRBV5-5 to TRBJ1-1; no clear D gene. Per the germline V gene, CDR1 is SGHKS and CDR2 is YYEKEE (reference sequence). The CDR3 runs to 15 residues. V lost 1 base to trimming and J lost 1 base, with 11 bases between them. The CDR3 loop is CASSLFATWNTEAFF. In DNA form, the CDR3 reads TGTGCCAGCAGCTTGTTTGCCACCTGGAACACTGAAGCTTTCTTT.

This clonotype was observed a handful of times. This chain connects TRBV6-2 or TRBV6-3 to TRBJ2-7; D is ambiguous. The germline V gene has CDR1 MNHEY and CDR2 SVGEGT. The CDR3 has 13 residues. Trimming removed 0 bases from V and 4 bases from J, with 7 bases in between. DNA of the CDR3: TGTGCCAGCAGTTACTCGAGGTTATACGAGCAGTACTTC. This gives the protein CASSYSRLYEQYF.

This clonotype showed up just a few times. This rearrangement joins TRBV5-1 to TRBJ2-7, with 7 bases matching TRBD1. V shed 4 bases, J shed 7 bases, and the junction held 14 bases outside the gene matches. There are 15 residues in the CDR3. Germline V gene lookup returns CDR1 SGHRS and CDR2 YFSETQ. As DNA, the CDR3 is TGCGCCAGCAGCCAAACCGGGACAGCCGAGGGGGAGCAGTACTTC. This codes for CASSQTGTAEGEQYF.

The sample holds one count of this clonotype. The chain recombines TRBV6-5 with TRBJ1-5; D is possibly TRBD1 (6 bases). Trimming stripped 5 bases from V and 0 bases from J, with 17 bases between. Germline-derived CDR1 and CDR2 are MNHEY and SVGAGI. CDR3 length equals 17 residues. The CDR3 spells CASSPRGRGFSNQPQHF. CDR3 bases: TGTGCCAGCAGTCCACGGGGGAGGGGGTTTAGCAATCAGCCCCAGCATTTT.

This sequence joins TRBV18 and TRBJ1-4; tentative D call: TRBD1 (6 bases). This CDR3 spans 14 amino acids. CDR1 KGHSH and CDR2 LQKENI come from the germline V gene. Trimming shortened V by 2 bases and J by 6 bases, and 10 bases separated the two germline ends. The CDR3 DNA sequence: TGTGCCAGCTCACCAGGGGGCGGGGATGAAAAACTGTTTTTT. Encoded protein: CASSPGGGDEKLFF. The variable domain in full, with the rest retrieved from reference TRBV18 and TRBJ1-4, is NAGVMQNPRHLVRRRGQEARLRCSPMKGHSHVYWYRQLPEEGLKFMVYLQKENIIDESGMPKERFSAEFPKEGPSILRIQQVVRGDSAAYFCASSPGGGDEKLFFGSGTQLSVL.

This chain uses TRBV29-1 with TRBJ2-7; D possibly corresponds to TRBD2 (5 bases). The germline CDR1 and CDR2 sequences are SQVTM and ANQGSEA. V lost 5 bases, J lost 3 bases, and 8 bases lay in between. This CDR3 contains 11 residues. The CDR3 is CSVSEDYEQYF. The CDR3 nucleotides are TGCAGCGTTTCGGAGGACTACGAGCAGTACTTC.

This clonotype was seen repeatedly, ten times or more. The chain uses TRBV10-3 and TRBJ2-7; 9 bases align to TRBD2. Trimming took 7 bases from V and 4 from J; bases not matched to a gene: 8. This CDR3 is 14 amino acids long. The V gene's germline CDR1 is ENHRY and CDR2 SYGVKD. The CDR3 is CAITRAGGQYEQYF. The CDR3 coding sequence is TGTGCCATCACAAGGGCGGGGGGGCAATACGAGCAGTACTTC.

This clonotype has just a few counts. The CDR3 here is CASSRNGHLNTEAFF. DNA of the CDR3: TGTGCCAGCAGCCGAAATGGACACTTGAACACTGAAGCTTTCTTT. The chain uses TRBV7-6 and TRBJ1-1, with D tentatively TRBD1 (5 bases). The CDR3 has 15 residues. The V end lost 5 bases, the J end lost 0 bases, and 13 bases lay between the germline ends. The V gene's germline CDR1 is SGHVS and CDR2 FNYEAQ.